These T cell receptor beta chains were read from a single sample in a study of blood T cell repertoires in COVID-19. The table came from immunoSEQ multiplex PCR; TCRdb's copy has only in-frame clones and leaves some out. This table holds about 300,000 clones, roughly 86% found once. Source material: peripheral blood. The receptors were gathered from a man in his 70s with acute or convalescent COVID-19. The CDR3 runs from the conserved cysteine through the conserved F or W. The order of the fields is D gene, V gene, J gene, clone size, CDR3 protein, CDR3 DNA. D genes are given only for firm matches. Clone size is given for some rows only: seen once, a few or many times, or a class if the clone is expanded.

-,TRBV6-5,TRBJ1-1,-,CASYQAGMNTEAFF,TGTGCCAGCTACCAAGCGGGCATGAACACTGAAGCTTTCTTT
TRBD2,TRBV4-1,TRBJ2-3,-,CASRFVGGRAGGPDTQYF,TGCGCCAGCAGATTTGTTGGCGGGAGGGCCGGTGGGCCAGATACGCAGTATTTT
TRBD1,TRBV18,TRBJ1-5,-,CASSPRGTEISNQPQHF,TGTGCCAGCTCACCACGCGGGACAGAAATTAGCAATCAGCCCCAGCATTTT
-,TRBV7-8,TRBJ1-1,-,CASSFWTGNTEAFF,TGTGCCAGCAGCTTCTGGACTGGGAACACTGAAGCTTTCTTT
TRBD2,TRBV28,TRBJ2-7,-,CASSPGGLTYEQYF,TGTGCCAGCAGTCCCGGGGGGTTAACCTACGAGCAGTACTTC
-,TRBV29-1,TRBJ1-1,-,CSVAKGGTEAFF,TGCAGCGTGGCTAAGGGGGGGACTGAAGCTTTCTTT
-,TRBV5-1,TRBJ1-2,few,CASSFGASYGYTF,TGCGCCAGCAGCTTTGGGGCCTCGTATGGCTACACCTTC
-,TRBV18,TRBJ2-2,-,CASSPARGTGELFF,TGTGCCAGCTCACCGGCCAGGGGTACCGGGGAGCTGTTTTTT
TRBD1,TRBV28,TRBJ1-5,-,CASSLGQLHQPQHF,TGTGCCAGCAGTTTGGGACAGTTGCACCAGCCCCAGCATTTT
TRBD2,TRBV3-1/TRBV3-2,TRBJ2-2,few,CASSQGLGSGRAGELFF,TGTGCCAGCAGCCAAGGTCTTGGGAGCGGGAGAGCCGGGGAGCTGTTTTTT
TRBD2,TRBV19,TRBJ2-3,-,CASSSSRGGAGTQYF,TGTGCCAGTAGTTCCTCCCGGGGGGGGGCCGGTACGCAGTATTTT
TRBD1,TRBV5-4,TRBJ2-2,-,CASSPGGTGNTGELFF,TGTGCCAGCAGCCCTGGTGGGACAGGGAACACCGGGGAGCTGTTTTTT
-,TRBV5-1,TRBJ2-1,-,CASADGTFSYNEQFF,TGCGCCAGCGCCGACGGGACTTTCTCCTACAATGAGCAGTTCTTC
TRBD2,TRBV5-6,TRBJ2-7,-,CASSFTSGVGAYEQYF,TGTGCCAGCAGCTTTACTAGCGGGGTCGGGGCCTACGAGCAGTACTTC
TRBD2,TRBV6-5,TRBJ2-2,once,CASKFPGLEAGELFF,TGTGCCAGCAAATTCCCGGGACTAGAAGCCGGGGAGCTGTTTTTT
TRBD2,TRBV5-1,TRBJ2-7,once,CASSLAGTSGIYEQYF,TGCGCCAGCAGCTTGGCCGGGACTAGCGGGATTTACGAGCAGTACTTC
TRBD1,TRBV2,TRBJ1-5,-,CASSGDRRNQPQHF,TGTGCCAGCAGTGGGGACAGGCGCAATCAGCCCCAGCATTTT
-,TRBV3-1/TRBV3-2,TRBJ1-3,-,CASSLGFSGNTIYF,TGTGCCAGCAGCCTCGGTTTTTCCGGAAACACCATATATTTT
-,TRBV7-6,TRBJ2-7,-,CASSLALDESYEQYF,TGTGCCAGCAGCTTAGCGTTAGATGAATCCTACGAGCAGTACTTC
-,TRBV19,TRBJ1-3,-,CASSIDVREELGNTIYF,TGTGCCAGTAGTATCGATGTTCGGGAGGAGCTGGGAAACACCATATATTTT
-,TRBV28,TRBJ2-3,-,CASSRAFTDTQYF,TGTGCCAGCAGTCGAGCCTTCACAGATACGCAGTATTTT
TRBD1,TRBV7-8,TRBJ2-1,-,CASSPQGAHEQFF,TGTGCCAGCAGTCCACAGGGGGCCCATGAGCAGTTCTTC
-,TRBV21-1,TRBJ1-1,-,CASNARGSMNEAFF,TGTGCCAGCAATGCGAGGGGGAGTATGAATGAAGCTTTCTTT
-,TRBV11-2,TRBJ1-1,-,CASSSAQGNTEAFF,TGTGCCAGCAGCTCAGCGCAGGGTAACACTGAAGCTTTCTTT
-,TRBV3-1/TRBV3-2,TRBJ2-7,-,CASSQDGRNEQYF,TGTGCCAGCAGCCAAGATGGCAGAAACGAGCAGTACTTC
TRBD1,TRBV7-9,TRBJ1-1,-,CASRDRGTLNTEAFF,TGTGCCAGCAGGGACAGGGGGACCTTGAACACTGAAGCTTTCTTT